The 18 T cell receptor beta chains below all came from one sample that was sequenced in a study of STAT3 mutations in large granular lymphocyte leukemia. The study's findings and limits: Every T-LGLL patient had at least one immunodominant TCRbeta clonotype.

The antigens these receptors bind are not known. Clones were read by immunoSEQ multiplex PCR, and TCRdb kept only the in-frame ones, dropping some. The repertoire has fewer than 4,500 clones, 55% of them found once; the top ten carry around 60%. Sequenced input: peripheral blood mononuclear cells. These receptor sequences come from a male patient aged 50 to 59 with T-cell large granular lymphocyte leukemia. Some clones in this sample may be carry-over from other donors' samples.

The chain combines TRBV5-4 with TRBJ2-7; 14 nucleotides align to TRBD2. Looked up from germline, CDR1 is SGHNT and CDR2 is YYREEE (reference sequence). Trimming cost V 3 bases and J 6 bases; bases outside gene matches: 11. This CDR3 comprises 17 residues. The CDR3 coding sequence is TGTGCCAGCAGCTCCCTGGGACTAGCGGGGGTGAGTGGCGAGCAGTACTTC. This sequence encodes CASSSLGLAGVSGEQYF. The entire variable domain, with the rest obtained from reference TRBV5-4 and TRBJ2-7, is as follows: ETGVTQSPTHLIKTRGQQVTLRCSSQSGHNTVSWYQQALGQGPQFIFQYYREEENGRGNFPPRFSGLQFPNYSSELNVNALELDDSALYLCASSSLGLAGVSGEQYFGPGTRLTVT.

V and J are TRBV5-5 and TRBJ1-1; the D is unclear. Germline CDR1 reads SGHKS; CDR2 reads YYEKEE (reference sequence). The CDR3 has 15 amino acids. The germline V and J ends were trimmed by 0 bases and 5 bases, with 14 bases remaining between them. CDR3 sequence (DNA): TGTGCCAGCAGCTTGGAAGCGGCGGCCAATACTGAAGCTTTCTTT. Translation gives CASSLEAAANTEAFF.

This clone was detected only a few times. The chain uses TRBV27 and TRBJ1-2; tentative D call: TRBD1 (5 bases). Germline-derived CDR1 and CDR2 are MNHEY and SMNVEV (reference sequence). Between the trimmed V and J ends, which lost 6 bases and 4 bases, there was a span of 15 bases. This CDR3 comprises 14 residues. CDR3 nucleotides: TGTGCCAGCAGCCGGGCCCCAGGGAGCTATGGCTACACCTTC. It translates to CASSRAPGSYGYTF.

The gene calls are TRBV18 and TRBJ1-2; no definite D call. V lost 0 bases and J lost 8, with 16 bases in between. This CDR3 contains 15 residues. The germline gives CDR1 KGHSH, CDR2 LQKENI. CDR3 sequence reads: CASSPPTSFLRGYTF. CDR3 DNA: TGTGCCAGCTCACCACCGACTTCTTTTCTACGCGGCTACACCTTC. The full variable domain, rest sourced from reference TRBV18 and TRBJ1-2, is NAGVMQNPRHLVRRRGQEARLRCSPMKGHSHVYWYRQLPEEGLKFMVYLQKENIIDESGMPKERFSAEFPKEGPSILRIQQVVRGDSAAYFCASSPPTSFLRGYTFGSGTRLTVV.

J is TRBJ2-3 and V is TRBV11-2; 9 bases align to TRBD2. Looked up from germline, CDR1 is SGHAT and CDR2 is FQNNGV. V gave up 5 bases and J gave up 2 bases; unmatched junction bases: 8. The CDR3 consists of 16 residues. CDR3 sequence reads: CASSLLAGSVTDTQYF. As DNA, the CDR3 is TGTGCCAGCAGCCTGCTAGCGGGATCCGTCACAGATACGCAGTATTTT.

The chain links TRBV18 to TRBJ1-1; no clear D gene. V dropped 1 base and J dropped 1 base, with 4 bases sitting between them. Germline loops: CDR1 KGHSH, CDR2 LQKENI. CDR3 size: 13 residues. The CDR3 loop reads CASSPQPNTEAFF. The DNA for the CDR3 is TGTGCCAGCTCACCACAACCGAACACTGAAGCTTTCTTT. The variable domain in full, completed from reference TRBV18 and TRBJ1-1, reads NAGVMQNPRHLVRRRGQEARLRCSPMKGHSHVYWYRQLPEEGLKFMVYLQKENIIDESGMPKERFSAEFPKEGPSILRIQQVVRGDSAAYFCASSPQPNTEAFFGQGTRLTVV.

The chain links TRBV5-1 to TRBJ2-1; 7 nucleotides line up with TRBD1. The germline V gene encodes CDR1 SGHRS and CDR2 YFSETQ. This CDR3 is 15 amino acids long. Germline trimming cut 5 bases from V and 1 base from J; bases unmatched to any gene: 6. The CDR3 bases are TGCGCCAGCAGAGAGACAGGGATGTCCTACAATGAGCAGTTCTTC. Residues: CASRETGMSYNEQFF.

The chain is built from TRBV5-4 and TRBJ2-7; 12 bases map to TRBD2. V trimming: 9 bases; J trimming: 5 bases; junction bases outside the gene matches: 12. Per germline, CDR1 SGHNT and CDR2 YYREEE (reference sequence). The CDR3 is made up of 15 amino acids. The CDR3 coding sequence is TGTGCCACGTTTTCTTGGACTAGCGGGAAGGACGAGCAGTACTTC. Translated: CATFSWTSGKDEQYF.

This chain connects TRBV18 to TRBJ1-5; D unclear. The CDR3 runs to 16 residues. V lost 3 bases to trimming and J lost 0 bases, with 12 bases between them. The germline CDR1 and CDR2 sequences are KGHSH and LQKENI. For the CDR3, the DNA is TGTGCCAGCTCACCGAGTAGTCCTAATAGCAATCAGCCCCAGCATTTT. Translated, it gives CASSPSSPNSNQPQHF.

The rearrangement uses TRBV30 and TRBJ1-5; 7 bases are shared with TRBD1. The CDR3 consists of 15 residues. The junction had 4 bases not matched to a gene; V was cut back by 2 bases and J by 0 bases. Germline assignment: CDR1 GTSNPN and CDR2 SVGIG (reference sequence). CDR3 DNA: TGTGCCTGGAGTCGGGACAGATCTAGCAATCAGCCCCAGCATTTT. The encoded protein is CAWSRDRSSNQPQHF.

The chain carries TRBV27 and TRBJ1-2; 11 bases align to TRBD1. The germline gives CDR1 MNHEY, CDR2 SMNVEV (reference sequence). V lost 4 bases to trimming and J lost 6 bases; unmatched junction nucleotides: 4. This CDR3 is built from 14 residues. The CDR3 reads CASSSDRGRDGYTF. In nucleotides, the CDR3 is TGTGCCAGCAGTTCGGACAGGGGGCGAGATGGCTACACCTTC.

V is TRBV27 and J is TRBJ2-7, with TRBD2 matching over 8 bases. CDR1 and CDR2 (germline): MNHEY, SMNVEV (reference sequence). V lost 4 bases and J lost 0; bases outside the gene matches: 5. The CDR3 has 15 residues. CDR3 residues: CASSSNSGDSYEQYF. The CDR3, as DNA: TGTGCCAGCAGTTCCAATAGCGGGGACTCCTACGAGCAGTACTTC.

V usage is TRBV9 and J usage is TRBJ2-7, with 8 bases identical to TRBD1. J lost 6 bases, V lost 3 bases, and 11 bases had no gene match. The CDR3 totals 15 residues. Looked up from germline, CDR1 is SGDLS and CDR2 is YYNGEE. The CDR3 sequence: CASSASGTGASEQYF. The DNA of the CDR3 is TGTGCCAGCAGCGCCTCCGGGACAGGCGCATCCGAGCAGTACTTC.

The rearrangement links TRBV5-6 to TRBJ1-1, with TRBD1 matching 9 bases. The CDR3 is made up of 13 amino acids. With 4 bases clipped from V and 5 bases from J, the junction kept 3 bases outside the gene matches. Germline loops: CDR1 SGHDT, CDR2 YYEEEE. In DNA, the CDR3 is TGTGCCAGCAGCGAGACAGGGGGGACTGAAGCTTTCTTT. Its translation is CASSETGGTEAFF.

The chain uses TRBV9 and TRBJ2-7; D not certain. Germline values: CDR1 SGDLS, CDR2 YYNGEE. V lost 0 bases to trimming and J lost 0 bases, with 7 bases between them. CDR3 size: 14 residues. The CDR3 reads CASSVASSSYEQYF. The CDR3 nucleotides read TGTGCCAGCAGCGTAGCGTCGAGCTCCTACGAGCAGTACTTC.

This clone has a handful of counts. This CDR3 reads CAHRGPVFYEQYF. The CDR3, as DNA: TGTGCCCATAGGGGACCAGTTTTCTACGAGCAGTACTTC. The V gene is TRBV6-1, the J gene TRBJ2-7, with D perhaps assigned TRBD1 or TRBD2 (5 bases each). CDR1 is MNHNS and CDR2 is SASEGT in the germline V gene. V lost 11 bases and J lost 3, with 17 bases in between. This CDR3 spans 13 amino acids.

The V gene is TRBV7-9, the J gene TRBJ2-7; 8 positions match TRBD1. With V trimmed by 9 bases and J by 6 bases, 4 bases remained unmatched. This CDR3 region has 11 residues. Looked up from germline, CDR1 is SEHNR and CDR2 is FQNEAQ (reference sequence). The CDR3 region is CARTGAREQYF. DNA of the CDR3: TGTGCCAGGACAGGGGCGCGCGAGCAGTACTTC.

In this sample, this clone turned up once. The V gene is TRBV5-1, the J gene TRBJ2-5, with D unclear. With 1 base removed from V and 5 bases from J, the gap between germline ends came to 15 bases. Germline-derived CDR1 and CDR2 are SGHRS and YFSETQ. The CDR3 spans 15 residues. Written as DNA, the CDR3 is TGCGCCAGCAGCTTGATCGGAGAGTTGGGGGAGACCCAGTACTTC. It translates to CASSLIGELGETQYF.